The 11 T cell receptor beta chains below come from one sample, sequenced in a study of radiation and T cells in renal cell carcinoma. The time point was: baseline pretreatment blood. Treatment: 15 Gy SBRT to primary tumor, nephrectomy 4 weeks later. Libraries were prepared by immunoSEQ multiplex PCR; TCRdb keeps only in-frame clonotypes and omits some of them. The data contain 120,000 to 150,000 clones, less than 85% of them seen just once; the ten biggest clones take up under 30%. The sequencing used blood, collected from a patient whose treatment included radiotherapy and nephrectomy. Receptors were obtained from a woman aged 50 to 60 with renal cell carcinoma.

V and J are TRBV7-2 and TRBJ2-7, with a possible D match to TRBD2 (5 bases). The germline V and J ends were trimmed by 1 base and 6 bases, with 13 bases remaining between them. The CDR3 covers 14 residues. Germline V gene data show CDR1 as SGHTA and CDR2 as FQGNSA. CDR3 DNA: TGTGCCAGCAGCTTAGGAGGGTCAGCGAGCGAGCAGTACTTC. It specifies CASSLGGSASEQYF.

This chain connects TRBV4-3 to TRBJ1-2; weak D call: TRBD1 (5 bases). The CDR3 has 16 amino acids. Germline V gene data show CDR1 as LGHNA and CDR2 as YSLEER. Trimming took 3 bases from V and 2 from J, leaving 16 bases between them. This chain's CDR3 is CASSQERQYRNYGYTF. The CDR3 coding sequence is TGCGCCAGCAGCCAGGAAAGACAGTATAGGAACTATGGCTACACCTTC.

In DNA, the CDR3 is TGTGCCAGCAGTGGACAGGGGGTGAACGAGCAGTACTTC. Residues: CASSGQGVNEQYF. This sequence joins TRBV6-1 and TRBJ2-7; the match to TRBD1 covers 9 bases. Per the germline V gene, CDR1 is MNHNS and CDR2 is SASEGT. This CDR3 has 13 amino acids. Trimming removed 4 bases from V and 5 bases from J; junction bases left unmatched: 3.

The J gene is TRBJ2-7, the V gene TRBV4-2, with 11 bases identical to TRBD2. The J segment lost 1 base and the V segment lost 3 bases, leaving 8 bases of the junction unmatched. Germline-derived CDR1 and CDR2 are LGHNA and YNFKEQ. The CDR3 loop spans 17 amino acids. The CDR3 DNA reads as TGTGCCAGCAGCCACCCGCTAGCGGGAGGAGCGTCCTACGAGCAGTACTTC. Amino acids: CASSHPLAGGASYEQYF.

The chain combines TRBV19 with TRBJ1-5; D is unresolved. V gave up 4 bases and J gave up 9 bases, with 13 bases separating them. There are 13 residues in the CDR3. From germline, CDR1 is LNHDA and CDR2 SQIVND (reference sequence). The CDR3 DNA follows: TGTGCCAGTAGTAAGGCGGCGGCTGGGCCCCAGCATTTT. Translating it yields CASSKAAAGPQHF. The variable domain in full, with the rest retrieved from reference TRBV19 and TRBJ1-5, is DGGITQSPKYLFRKEGQNVTLSCEQNLNHDAMYWYRQDPGQGLRLIYYSQIVNDFQKGDIAEGYSVSREKKESFPLTVTSAQKNPTAFYLCASSKAAAGPQHFGDGTRLSIL.

J is TRBJ1-4 and V is TRBV7-9; the D is unclear. The CDR3 is 13 residues long. Germline V gene lookup returns CDR1 SEHNR and CDR2 FQNEAQ (reference sequence). The V end lost 4 bases, the J end lost 5 bases, and 8 bases lay between the germline ends. The CDR3 sequence: CASSSSLNEKLFF. The CDR3 DNA follows: TGTGCCAGCAGCTCCAGTTTAAATGAAAAACTGTTTTTT.

V is TRBV5-1 and J is TRBJ2-1; 9 nucleotides agree with TRBD2. Germline V gives CDR1 SGHRS, CDR2 YFSETQ. Trimming cost V 4 bases and J 6 bases; bases outside gene matches: 8. The CDR3 sequence is 15 residues long. The CDR3 DNA reads as TGCGCCAGCAGCATACGGCGGGAGGGCCCCAATGAGCAGTTCTTC. It codes for CASSIRREGPNEQFF. The full variable domain, with the rest looked up from reference TRBV5-1 and TRBJ2-1, is KAGVTQTPRYLIKTRGQQVTLSCSPISGHRSVSWYQQTPGQGLQFLFEYFSETQRNKGNFPGRFSGRQFSNSRSEMNVSTLELGDSALYLCASSIRREGPNEQFFGPGTRLTVL.

This clone has more than one count but fewer than ten. The J gene is TRBJ1-1, the V gene TRBV28; no reliable D call. This CDR3 comprises 11 residues. V lost 7 bases and J lost 1, with 4 bases in between. Germline loops: CDR1 MDHEN, CDR2 SYDVKM. The CDR3 sequence: CASKGNTEAFF. CDR3 DNA: TGTGCCAGCAAGGGGAACACTGAAGCTTTCTTT.

This clone was observed a single time. This chain uses TRBV14 with TRBJ1-5; tentative D call: TRBD1 (5 bases). Germline V gene lookup returns CDR1 SGHDN and CDR2 FVKESK. The CDR3 loop spans 17 amino acids. The ends were cut back, 0 bases at V and 1 base at J, with 13 bases in the middle. The CDR3 loop is CASSQEAGRGSNQPQHF. The CDR3 DNA is TGTGCCAGCAGCCAAGAAGCGGGGCGCGGGAGCAATCAGCCCCAGCATTTT.

This rearrangement joins TRBV6-1 to TRBJ2-7; D may be TRBD2 (6 bases). V was clipped by 1 base and J by 2 bases, with 18 bases between them. Germline-derived CDR1 and CDR2 are MNHNS and SASEGT. The CDR3 is 17 amino acids. In DNA form, the CDR3 reads TGTGCCAGCAGTGAAGGGAGGGGCACTTTTCTTACCTACGAGCAGTACTTC. Protein sequence: CASSEGRGTFLTYEQYF.

V usage is TRBV30 and J usage is TRBJ1-1, with D perhaps matching TRBD1 (5 bases). The germline V gene encodes CDR1 GTSNPN and CDR2 SVGIG (reference sequence). CDR3 length: 11 residues. Trimming took 0 bases from V and 9 from J, leaving 8 bases between them. The CDR3 bases are TGTGCCTGGAGTGTAGACAGCAAAGCTTTCTTT. It encodes CAWSVDSKAFF. The variable domain in full, with the rest retrieved from reference TRBV30 and TRBJ1-1, is SQTIHQWPATLVQPVGSPLSLECTVEGTSNPNLYWYRQAAGRGLQLLFYSVGIGQISSEVPQNLSASRPQDRQFILSSKKLLLSDSGFYLCAWSVDSKAFFGQGTRLTVV.